These 13 T cell receptor beta chains came from one sample sequenced in a study of monozygotic twins with inflammatory bowel disease. TCRdb re-analyzed the 5' RACE reads; it lists each CDR3 protein once, without DNA. The table lists roughly 100,000 distinct CDR3 sequences. Sequenced material: blood. The receptors were sampled from a human donor with ulcerative colitis or Crohn's disease, or a healthy co-twin of an affected twin (not recorded which).

This chain uses TRBV10-3 with TRBJ1-5. CDR3 size: 17 residues. Germline V gene sequence: CDR1 ENHRY, CDR2 SYGVKD. The CDR3 spells CAISESVRGGSNQPQHF.

The chain recombines TRBV7-3 with TRBJ2-5. CDR3 size: 13 residues. Germline V gene data show CDR1 as SGHTA and CDR2 as FQGTGA. CDR3 sequence: CASSLHRQETQYF.

The chain couples TRBV25-1 to TRBJ2-3; absent DNA, TCRdb's TRBD2 call cannot be checked. The CDR3 is 15 amino acids. Germline CDR1 and CDR2: MGHDK and SYGVNS. Here the CDR3 reads CASSSRGGSTDTQYF.

The chain joins TRBV7-2 to TRBJ2-2; the TRBD2 assignment by TCRdb is unverifiable without DNA. Germline CDR1 is SGHTA and CDR2 is FQGNSA. The CDR3 has 15 residues. The CDR3 reads CASSPAWTWTGELFF.

The V and J genes are TRBV19 and TRBJ2-7. This CDR3 spans 13 amino acids. Germline CDR1 and CDR2: LNHDA and SQIVND (reference sequence). Here the CDR3 reads CASSMVLNYEQYF.

J is TRBJ1-4 and V is TRBV7-2; the D call from TCRdb, TRBD1, cannot be confirmed without DNA. Germline CDR1 and CDR2: SGHTA and FQGNSA. This CDR3 is built from 14 residues. CDR3 sequence: CASSPGTGVEKLFF.

V is TRBV12-3 or TRBV12-4 and J is TRBJ1-5; lacking DNA, the TRBD1 call made by TCRdb goes unchecked. The CDR3 totals 13 residues. CDR3 loop: CASSQGSNQPQHF.

The chain couples TRBV5-1 to TRBJ2-6; the D call from TCRdb, TRBD1, cannot be confirmed without DNA. The CDR3 extends over 17 amino acids. Germline loops: CDR1 SGHRS, CDR2 YFSETQ. The CDR3 reads CASTRDRASSGANVLTF. Combining the CDR3 with reference TRBV5-1 and TRBJ2-6 gives the whole variable domain KAGVTQTPRYLIKTRGQQVTLSCSPISGHRSVSWYQQTPGQGLQFLFEYFSETQRNKGNFPGRFSGRQFSNSRSEMNVSTLELGDSALYLCASTRDRASSGANVLTFGAGSRLTVL.

J is TRBJ2-5 and V is TRBV7-9; with no DNA, the TCRdb D assignment of TRBD1 cannot be verified. The CDR3 spans 14 residues. Germline CDR1 SEHNR, CDR2 FQNEAQ (reference sequence). CDR3: CASSFAAREETQYF.

The chain couples TRBV20-1 to TRBJ2-2. Germline CDR1 and CDR2: DFQATT and SNEGSKA (reference sequence). The CDR3 has 12 amino acids. CDR3 amino acids: CSAKTTFGELFF.

The V gene is TRBV7-2, the J gene TRBJ1-6. The CDR3 loop spans 13 amino acids. CDR1 and CDR2 from the germline V gene are SGHTA and FQGNSA. The CDR3 sequence is CASSLVFDSPLHF.

The genes are TRBV7-2 and TRBJ2-3; the TCRdb call, TRBD2, lacks DNA for checking. Germline V gene sequence: CDR1 SGHTA, CDR2 FQGNSA. The CDR3 spans 16 residues. CDR3 protein: CASSVGSGLASVTQYF.

This rearrangement joins TRBV6-4 to TRBJ2-2. This CDR3 spans 13 amino acids. The germline V gene has CDR1 MRHNA and CDR2 SNTAGT. This chain's CDR3 is CASSDYNTGELFF.